This paragraph covers one T cell receptor beta chain sequence. Its target is not known. The data belong to a study of post-analysis software for immune sequencing data. Study-level information: Patients with relapsing-remitting, secondary progressive and progressive-relapsing multiple sclerosis courses were all represented.

Incorporated into the TCR beta cDNA libraries were unique molecular identifiers, which served to reduce PCR and sequencing biases. TCRdb re-derived calls from the PCR reads in MiXCR, one entry per CDR3 protein. Here the sample spans hundreds of thousands of distinct CDR3 sequences, around 40% being singletons. Trimming cost V 4 bases and J 8 bases, with 16 bases left between them. Germline assignment: CDR1 LGHNA and CDR2 YNFKEQ. This CDR3 is 14 amino acids long. Study-level points and caveats: About five TRBV segments occurring more often in patients than controls included TRBV5-6, TRBV5-1 and TRBV20-1. Batch-matched samples strongly co-clustered by F measure.

The material sequenced was blood. The rearrangement uses TRBV4-2 and TRBJ2-3, with TRBD1 as a possible D gene (5 bases). This clonotype was sampled from a girl aged 10 to 17 with multiple sclerosis. CDR3: CASSPISGKGTQYF. CDR3 DNA: TGTGCCAGCAGCCCTATATCAGGGAAGGGTACGCAGTATTTT.